The 29 T cell receptor beta chains below come from one sample, sequenced in a study of blood T cell repertoires in COVID-19. Generated by immunoSEQ multiplex PCR, the TCRdb table keeps only in-frame clones and is missing some. This table holds about 300,000 clones, over 80% found once. Sequenced material: peripheral blood. The receptor set was obtained from a woman aged 45-59 years with COVID-19, enrolled during active disease.

The V call is TRBV12-5, the J call TRBJ1-4, with 8 bases that match TRBD1. The germline V gene encodes CDR1 LGHNT and CDR2 FRNRAP. The CDR3 runs to 14 residues. With V trimmed by 6 bases and J by 7 bases, 7 bases remained unmatched. CDR3 residues: CASGPGTGSEKLFF. The CDR3 nucleotides are TGTGCTAGTGGACCCGGGACAGGTAGTGAAAAACTGTTTTTT.

The rearrangement links TRBV7-6 to TRBJ1-1; tentative D call: TRBD1 (6 bases). The CDR3 covers 15 residues. Trimming took off 1 base at V and 1 base at J, with 10 bases between the two ends. Germline V gives CDR1 SGHVS, CDR2 FNYEAQ. The CDR3 spells CASSLGTVKNTEAFF. CDR3 nucleotide sequence: TGTGCCAGCAGCTTAGGGACAGTTAAGAACACTGAAGCTTTCTTT.

This chain joins TRBV3-1 (or the pseudogene TRBV3-2) and TRBJ2-1; 7 bases fit TRBD2. This CDR3 is 13 amino acids long. V lost 4 bases, J lost 10 bases, and 7 bases stayed unmatched. Germline V gives CDR1 LGHDT, CDR2 YNNKEL (reference sequence). The CDR3 loop reads CASSPGLGLEQFF. Written as DNA, the CDR3 is TGTGCCAGCAGCCCCGGACTAGGCTTAGAGCAGTTCTTC.

V usage is TRBV27 and J usage is TRBJ2-3; D gene ambiguous. The CDR3 sequence is 14 residues long. V dropped 5 bases and J dropped 4 bases, with 13 bases sitting between them. Germline V gene sequence: CDR1 MNHEY, CDR2 SMNVEV (reference sequence). The CDR3 spells CASSVTHHSDTQYF. The CDR3 DNA reads as TGTGCCAGCAGTGTGACACATCACTCAGATACGCAGTATTTT.

V is TRBV11-2 and J is TRBJ2-3; D is perhaps TRBD1 (6 bases). V lost 5 bases and J lost 2, with 14 bases in between. The CDR3 totals 15 residues. The germline gives CDR1 SGHAT, CDR2 FQNNGV. The CDR3 protein is CASSRNGQNTDTQYF. Here the CDR3 DNA reads TGTGCCAGCAGCCGGAATGGACAGAACACAGATACGCAGTATTTT.

The rearrangement uses TRBV30 and TRBJ1-6; 7 positions match TRBD1. Germline V CDR1 and CDR2: GTSNPN, SVGIG (reference sequence). Trimming took 4 bases from V and 12 from J; bases not matched to a gene: 9. This CDR3 has 13 residues. The CDR3 DNA follows: TGTGCCTGGAATGGACAGGTCCTGGGACCCCTCCACTTT. Protein product: CAWNGQVLGPLHF.

The V call is TRBV5-6, the J call TRBJ2-1; the D gene is possibly TRBD2 (6 bases). Germline-derived CDR1 and CDR2 are SGHDT and YYEEEE. CDR3 length equals 17 residues. Trimming cost V 5 bases and J 8 bases, with 26 bases left between them. CDR3 in DNA: TGTGCCAGCAGATCGACCCCCGGGACTCCTCGTGAGGATGAGCAGTTCTTC. It translates to CASRSTPGTPREDEQFF.

This clone was seen only a few times. The chain recombines TRBV5-1 with TRBJ2-1, with 14 bases that match TRBD2. The CDR3 contains 18 residues. Germline V gene lookup returns CDR1 SGHRS and CDR2 YFSETQ. After removal of 1 base from V and 0 bases from J, the junction contained 3 bases not matched to a gene. The CDR3 sequence: CASSLRGLAGASYNEQFF. The CDR3 nucleotides are TGCGCCAGCAGCTTGCGGGGACTAGCGGGAGCCTCCTACAATGAGCAGTTCTTC.

The chain links TRBV24-1 to TRBJ2-1, with a possible D match to TRBD1 (5 bases). Germline CDR1 is KGHDR and CDR2 is SFDVKD. V lost 3 bases to trimming and J lost 0 bases, with 11 bases between them. The CDR3 covers 16 residues. The CDR3 DNA reads TGTGCCACCAGTGATGACAGACCAAGCTCCTACAATGAGCAGTTCTTC. Translated, it gives CATSDDRPSSYNEQFF.

V is TRBV2 and J is TRBJ1-1; D is unclear. Deletions cut 7 bases from V and 2 bases from J, with 11 bases between. Germline values: CDR1 SNHLY, CDR2 FYNNEI. The CDR3 loop spans 13 amino acids. The CDR3 here is CASNSAANTEAFF. CDR3 sequence (DNA): TGTGCCAGCAACTCTGCTGCCAACACTGAAGCTTTCTTT.

This clone was counted a few times. This chain joins TRBV2 and TRBJ2-3, with D possibly matching TRBD2 (7 bases). Germline V gives CDR1 SNHLY, CDR2 FYNNEI. V gave up 4 bases and J gave up 2 bases, with 16 bases separating them. CDR3 length equals 16 residues. The CDR3 here is CASSGGPAGLTDTQYF. As DNA, the CDR3 is TGTGCCAGCAGTGGGGGGCCAGCGGGACTCACAGATACGCAGTATTTT.

The rearrangement links TRBV19 to TRBJ2-1; a possible D gene is TRBD2 (7 bases). The CDR3 totals 15 residues. Trimming stripped 5 bases from V and 6 bases from J, with 17 bases between. Germline V gene sequence: CDR1 LNHDA, CDR2 SQIVND (reference sequence). In nucleotides, the CDR3 is TGTGCCAGTAGTCAGGGGCTAACGGGAGGCAATGAGCAGTTCTTC. It is translated as CASSQGLTGGNEQFF.

This clone was observed many times. The genes are TRBV5-4 and TRBJ1-6; no definite D call. V shed 0 bases and J shed 6 bases, with 7 bases lying between them. Germline loops: CDR1 SGHNT, CDR2 YYREEE (reference sequence). The CDR3 covers 14 residues. CDR3: CASSLAQPNSPLHF. In DNA form, the CDR3 reads TGTGCCAGCAGCTTGGCACAGCCTAATTCACCCCTCCACTTT.

The chain recombines TRBV11-3 with TRBJ2-1, with TRBD2 matching 13 bases. Germline values: CDR1 SGHNT, CDR2 YENEEA. CDR3 length equals 15 residues. With V trimmed by 5 bases and J by 8 bases, 6 bases remained unmatched. In nucleotides, the CDR3 is TGTGCCAGCAGCCCAACTAGCGGGAGGGCCGATGAGCAGTTCTTC. It encodes CASSPTSGRADEQFF.

The V and J genes are TRBV14 and TRBJ2-7; TRBD2 agrees at 11 bases. J gave up 6 bases and V 3 bases, and 10 bases lay outside the gene matches. There are 16 residues in the CDR3. Looked up from germline, CDR1 is SGHDN and CDR2 is FVKESK. In DNA form, the CDR3 reads TGTGCCAGCAGCCAGATGCCGGGACTAGCGGTAGGCGAGCAGTACTTC. Protein sequence: CASSQMPGLAVGEQYF.

V gene TRBV2 combines with J gene TRBJ2-3; 11 bases align to TRBD1. The germline CDR1 and CDR2 sequences are SNHLY and FYNNEI. The CDR3 is made up of 14 amino acids. Germline trimming cut 6 bases from V and 5 bases from J; bases unmatched to any gene: 4. The CDR3 loop reads CASSGTGGGDTQYF. The CDR3 coding sequence is TGTGCCAGCAGCGGGACAGGGGGAGGAGATACGCAGTATTTT.

The rearrangement links TRBV11-3 to TRBJ2-7, with no clear D. This CDR3 has 12 amino acids. From germline, CDR1 is SGHNT and CDR2 YENEEA. V lost 4 bases to trimming and J lost 4 bases, with 8 bases between them. The CDR3 nucleotides read TGTGCCAGCAGCTCAGATAGTTACGAGCAGTACTTC. Translation gives CASSSDSYEQYF.

V is TRBV27 and J is TRBJ1-4; maybe TRBD1 (5 bases). The CDR3 is 17 amino acids. The V gene lost 2 bases and the J gene lost 8 bases, with 21 bases spanning the gap. In germline, CDR1 is MNHEY, CDR2 SMNVEV (reference sequence). CDR3 in amino acids: CASSLIDNFGTYEKLFF. In DNA form, the CDR3 reads TGTGCCAGCAGTTTAATCGACAATTTTGGGACTTACGAAAAACTGTTTTTT.

V usage is TRBV5-4 and J usage is TRBJ2-3; 7 bases fit TRBD2. CDR1 is SGHNT, CDR2 YYREEE, per germline (reference sequence). With 1 base clipped from V and 2 bases from J, the junction kept 4 bases outside the gene matches. The CDR3 loop spans 15 amino acids. In DNA form, the CDR3 reads TGTGCCAGCAGCTTGTCCGCGGGGGACACAGATACGCAGTATTTT. It is translated as CASSLSAGDTDTQYF.

The chain has TRBV12-3 or TRBV12-4 and TRBJ1-6; a possible D gene is TRBD1 (6 bases). This CDR3 has 12 amino acids. The V end was cut by 7 bases, the J end by 7 bases, with 8 bases between. The CDR3 sequence: CASIRGNSPLHF. CDR3 DNA: TGTGCCAGCATAAGGGGGAATTCACCCCTCCACTTT.

The chain uses TRBV5-1 and TRBJ2-5, with 14 nucleotides matching TRBD2. Per the germline V gene, CDR1 is SGHRS and CDR2 is YFSETQ. This CDR3 region has 17 residues. Trimming took 0 bases from V and 4 from J; bases not matched to a gene: 5. The CDR3 DNA reads TGCGCCAGCAGCTTGGCCGGGACTAGCGGGAGCTCAGAGACCCAGTACTTC. This gives the protein CASSLAGTSGSSETQYF.

The V call is TRBV9, the J call TRBJ1-4; D is uncertain. Trimming left V 7 bases short and J 8 bases short, with 12 bases between. The CDR3 sequence is 12 residues long. Germline CDR1 is SGDLS and CDR2 is YYNGEE. The CDR3 loop reads CASAIAGEKLFF. CDR3 coding DNA: TGTGCCAGCGCGATCGCGGGCGAAAAACTGTTTTTT. The entire variable domain, with the rest obtained from reference TRBV9 and TRBJ1-4, is as follows: DSGVTQTPKHLITATGQRVTLRCSPRSGDLSVYWYQQSLDQGLQFLIQYYNGEERAKGNILERFSAQQFPDLHSELNLSSLELGDSALYFCASAIAGEKLFFGSGTQLSVL.

The genes are TRBV19 and TRBJ2-7, with D perhaps TRBD2 (5 bases). V was pared by 5 bases and J by 3 bases, with 17 bases between. The CDR3 is made up of 15 amino acids. In germline, CDR1 is LNHDA, CDR2 SQIVND (reference sequence). The CDR3 loop is CASSVTRDSFYEQYF. In nucleotides, the CDR3 is TGTGCCAGTAGTGTAACACGGGATAGTTTCTACGAGCAGTACTTC.

The chain combines TRBV5-1 with TRBJ1-3; TRBD1 might be the D (6 bases). CDR3 length equals 15 residues. The ends were cut back, 3 bases at V and 7 bases at J, with 17 bases in the middle. CDR1 is SGHRS, CDR2 YFSETQ, per germline. CDR3 nucleotides: TGCGCCAGCAGCTCAAGCACGGGACAAGGGAACACCATATATTTT. Translating gives CASSSSTGQGNTIYF.

The chain joins TRBV18 to TRBJ1-5; 7 nucleotides agree with TRBD1. Germline V gene lookup returns CDR1 KGHSH and CDR2 LQKENI. J lost 2 bases, V lost 6 bases, and 7 bases had no gene match. The CDR3 extends over 15 amino acids. The CDR3 reads CASSPWGTGNQPQHF. For the CDR3, the DNA is TGTGCCAGCTCGCCATGGGGGACAGGCAATCAGCCCCAGCATTTT. Filled out from reference TRBV18 and TRBJ1-5, the complete variable domain reads NAGVMQNPRHLVRRRGQEARLRCSPMKGHSHVYWYRQLPEEGLKFMVYLQKENIIDESGMPKERFSAEFPKEGPSILRIQQVVRGDSAAYFCASSPWGTGNQPQHFGDGTRLSIL.

The J gene is TRBJ2-7, the V gene TRBV5-6; 9 nucleotides line up with TRBD1. This CDR3 is 15 amino acids long. V lost 0 bases to trimming and J lost 5 bases; unmatched junction nucleotides: 6. Germline V lookup: CDR1 SGHDT, CDR2 YYEEEE. CDR3 region: CASSLAGQGSDEQYF. CDR3 in DNA: TGTGCCAGCAGCTTGGCGGGACAGGGTTCGGACGAGCAGTACTTC. Looking up the rest from reference TRBV5-6 and TRBJ2-7 gives the full variable domain: DAGVTQSPTHLIKTRGQQVTLRCSPKSGHDTVSWYQQALGQGPQFIFQYYEEEERQRGNFPDRFSGHQFPNYSSELNVNALLLGDSALYLCASSLAGQGSDEQYFGPGTRLTVT.

This clone was found once. The chain recombines TRBV10-1 with TRBJ2-7; D not resolved. CDR3 length: 13 residues. Germline values: CDR1 WNHNN, CDR2 SYGVQD (reference sequence). Trimming removed 2 bases from V and 3 bases from J, with 8 bases in between. This CDR3 is CASSETYSYEQYF. CDR3 DNA: TGCGCCAGCAGTGAGACTTATAGCTACGAGCAGTACTTC.

The chain combines TRBV7-3 with TRBJ1-1; a possible D gene is TRBD1 (6 bases). V was pared by 5 bases and J by 1 base, with 11 bases between. The germline gives CDR1 SGHTA, CDR2 FQGTGA. CDR3 length: 14 residues. CDR3 residues: CASSIKGGNTEAFF. The DNA for the CDR3 is TGTGCCAGCAGCATCAAAGGGGGGAACACTGAAGCTTTCTTT.

The chain has TRBV7-2 and TRBJ1-4, with a possible D match to TRBD1 (5 bases). The CDR3 is 16 residues long. Germline CDR1 and CDR2: SGHTA and FQGNSA. The ends were cut back, 1 base at V and 7 bases at J, with 16 bases in the middle. CDR3 residues: CASSLGAAPGGEKLFF. The CDR3 DNA sequence: TGTGCCAGCAGCTTAGGGGCAGCACCCGGGGGTGAAAAACTGTTTTTT.